These T cell receptor beta chains were read from a single sample in a study of identifying expanded T cells in peripheral blood. Profiled with immunoSEQ multiplex PCR; TCRdb holds only in-frame clones, not every one. This sample has about 94,000 clones, with approximately 88% found just once. Sequencing was done on a sample of blood. Receptors were obtained from a person between 18 and 69 years old in good health. Each CDR3 is given with its conserved first and last residue. Fields, in order: CDR3 DNA, CDR3 protein, clone size, V gene, J gene, D gene. D genes are given only for firm matches. Size is omitted from some rows. Given values are once, few, many or a class for expanded clones.

CDR3nt: TGTGCCTGGAGCGCGGACTGGGGAAAGCAGTTCTTC
CDR3aa: CAWSADWGKQFF
abundance: -
v_gene: TRBV30
j_gene: TRBJ2-1
d_gene: -

CDR3nt: TGTGCCAGCTCAGGGGGCAACAATCAGCCCCAGCATTTT
CDR3aa: CASSGGNNQPQHF
abundance: -
v_gene: TRBV7-9
j_gene: TRBJ1-5
d_gene: TRBD1

CDR3nt: TGTGCCAGCAGCGCTAAAACAGGGAACACTGAAGCTTTCTTT
CDR3aa: CASSAKTGNTEAFF
abundance: -
v_gene: TRBV11-3
j_gene: TRBJ1-1
d_gene: -

CDR3nt: TGTGCCATCAGACGGACTAGCGGGATGAACACCGGGGAGCTGTTTTTT
CDR3aa: CAIRRTSGMNTGELFF
abundance: once
v_gene: TRBV10-3
j_gene: TRBJ2-2
d_gene: TRBD2

CDR3nt: TGTGCCAGCTCACCGGGAGGGTATGTCTATGGCTACACCTTC
CDR3aa: CASSPGGYVYGYTF
abundance: -
v_gene: TRBV18
j_gene: TRBJ1-2
d_gene: -

CDR3nt: TGTGCCAGCTCACCATTTGGGGGGACTGAAGCTTTCTTT
CDR3aa: CASSPFGGTEAFF
abundance: -
v_gene: TRBV18
j_gene: TRBJ1-1
d_gene: -

CDR3nt: TGTGCCAGTAGTGAACCCGGGACTAGTTACGAGCAGTACTTC
CDR3aa: CASSEPGTSYEQYF
abundance: -
v_gene: TRBV19
j_gene: TRBJ2-7
d_gene: TRBD2

CDR3nt: TGCGCCAGCAGTGAGGGAAGGACACTCTACGAGCAGTACTTC
CDR3aa: CASSEGRTLYEQYF
abundance: -
v_gene: TRBV10-2
j_gene: TRBJ2-7
d_gene: -

CDR3nt: TGTGCCAGCAGCCGGGGGGATAGCACAGATACGCAGTATTTT
CDR3aa: CASSRGDSTDTQYF
abundance: -
v_gene: TRBV7-9
j_gene: TRBJ2-3
d_gene: TRBD2

CDR3nt: TGTGCCAGCAGCCAAGATATAGGGGCGTGGAACACTGAAGCTTTCTTT
CDR3aa: CASSQDIGAWNTEAFF
abundance: -
v_gene: TRBV14
j_gene: TRBJ1-1
d_gene: -

CDR3nt: TGTGCCAGCTCACCCATGGCGGCCACAGATACGCAGTATTTT
CDR3aa: CASSPMAATDTQYF
abundance: -
v_gene: TRBV18
j_gene: TRBJ2-3
d_gene: -

CDR3nt: TGTGCCAGCAGCGTGTCACAGGGAACCTATGGCTACACCTTC
CDR3aa: CASSVSQGTYGYTF
abundance: -
v_gene: TRBV5-4
j_gene: TRBJ1-2
d_gene: -

CDR3nt: TGTGCCAGCGGACGGGACACCCCTAACTATGGCTACACCTTC
CDR3aa: CASGRDTPNYGYTF
abundance: -
v_gene: TRBV2
j_gene: TRBJ1-2
d_gene: -

CDR3nt: TGTGCCAGCAGCTTAGCCAGCGGGAGCTACGAGCAGTACTTC
CDR3aa: CASSLASGSYEQYF
abundance: -
v_gene: TRBV7-9
j_gene: TRBJ2-7
d_gene: TRBD2

CDR3nt: TGCGCCAGCAGCCAACCACGACGGGGTGGCAATCAGCCCCAGCATTTT
CDR3aa: CASSQPRRGGNQPQHF
abundance: -
v_gene: TRBV4-1
j_gene: TRBJ1-5
d_gene: -

CDR3nt: TGTGCCAGCAGCCTAACAGGGGCCAATGAAAAACTGTTTTTT
CDR3aa: CASSLTGANEKLFF
abundance: -
v_gene: TRBV6-6
j_gene: TRBJ1-4
d_gene: TRBD1

CDR3nt: TGCGCCAGCAGCAGACAGTCCCTCGGGGACACTGAAGCTTTCTTT
CDR3aa: CASSRQSLGDTEAFF
abundance: -
v_gene: TRBV10-2
j_gene: TRBJ1-1
d_gene: -

CDR3nt: TGCGCCAGCAGCTCCGGTGGTAGCGGCAAAAACATTCAGTACTTC
CDR3aa: CASSSGGSGKNIQYF
abundance: -
v_gene: TRBV5-1
j_gene: TRBJ2-4
d_gene: -

CDR3nt: TGTGCCAGCAGTGAAGGTTTTATGAACACTGAAGCTTTCTTT
CDR3aa: CASSEGFMNTEAFF
abundance: -
v_gene: TRBV2
j_gene: TRBJ1-1
d_gene: -

CDR3nt: TGTGCCAGCAGTGCGGGACAGCAGAACACTGAAGCTTTCTTT
CDR3aa: CASSAGQQNTEAFF
abundance: -
v_gene: TRBV6-6
j_gene: TRBJ1-1
d_gene: TRBD1

CDR3nt: TGTGCCAGCTCACCAAGCTCGGGACCCCCGACGGAGACCCAGTACTTC
CDR3aa: CASSPSSGPPTETQYF
abundance: -
v_gene: TRBV18
j_gene: TRBJ2-5
d_gene: -

CDR3nt: TGTGCCAGCAGCCCAAGGGGGGGACTAGCACGTGAGACCCAGTACTTC
CDR3aa: CASSPRGGLARETQYF
abundance: -
v_gene: TRBV7-9
j_gene: TRBJ2-5
d_gene: TRBD2

CDR3nt: TGTGCCAGCAGAAACACCATGATGAACACTGAAGCTTTCTTT
CDR3aa: CASRNTMMNTEAFF
abundance: -
v_gene: TRBV6-5
j_gene: TRBJ1-1
d_gene: -

CDR3nt: TGCGCCAGCAGCTTCCGACAGGAATCCGGAGGACTGTTTTTT
CDR3aa: CASSFRQESGGLFF
abundance: -
v_gene: TRBV5-1
j_gene: TRBJ1-4
d_gene: -

CDR3nt: TGTGCCAGTAGTATCCCCAGGGCACGGACAGATACGCAGTATTTT
CDR3aa: CASSIPRARTDTQYF
abundance: -
v_gene: TRBV19
j_gene: TRBJ2-3
d_gene: -

CDR3nt: TGTGCCAGCAGTGGGCCCCACCACGCTTTCTTT
CDR3aa: CASSGPHHAFF
abundance: few
v_gene: TRBV6-1
j_gene: TRBJ1-1
d_gene: -

CDR3nt: TGTGCCAGCAGCTACGAGGGCAGGGCCCCAGATACGCAGTATTTT
CDR3aa: CASSYEGRAPDTQYF
abundance: -
v_gene: TRBV5-6
j_gene: TRBJ2-3
d_gene: -

CDR3nt: TGTGCCATGGCGGGGGCTATCTCGACCGGGGAGCTGTTTTTT
CDR3aa: CAMAGAISTGELFF
abundance: once
v_gene: TRBV6-1
j_gene: TRBJ2-2
d_gene: -

CDR3nt: TGTGCCAGCAGCCACAAAACTTTCGACCGAAACATTCAGTACTTC
CDR3aa: CASSHKTFDRNIQYF
abundance: -
v_gene: TRBV4-2
j_gene: TRBJ2-4
d_gene: -

CDR3nt: TGCGCCAGCACATTCTCCGGGGAGGCAAACACTGAAGCTTTCTTT
CDR3aa: CASTFSGEANTEAFF
abundance: -
v_gene: TRBV5-1
j_gene: TRBJ1-1
d_gene: -